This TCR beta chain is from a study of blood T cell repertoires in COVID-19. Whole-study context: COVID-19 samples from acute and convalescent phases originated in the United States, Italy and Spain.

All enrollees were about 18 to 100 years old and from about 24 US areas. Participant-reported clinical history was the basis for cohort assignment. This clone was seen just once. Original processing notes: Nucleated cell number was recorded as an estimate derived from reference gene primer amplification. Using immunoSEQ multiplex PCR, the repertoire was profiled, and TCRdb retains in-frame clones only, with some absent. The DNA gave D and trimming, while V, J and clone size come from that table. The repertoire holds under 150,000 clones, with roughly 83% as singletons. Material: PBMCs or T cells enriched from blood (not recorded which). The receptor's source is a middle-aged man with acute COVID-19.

The CDR3 loop is CAWGETVSGNTIYF. As DNA, the CDR3 is TGTGCCTGGGGCGAGACAGTCTCTGGAAACACCATATATTTT. This sequence joins TRBV30 and TRBJ1-3; maybe TRBD1 (5 bases). The germline CDR1 and CDR2 sequences are GTSNPN and SVGIG (reference sequence). This CDR3 comprises 14 residues. With 5 bases removed from V and 0 bases from J, the gap between germline ends came to 11 bases.